Following are 7 T cell receptor beta chains from one sample sequenced in a study of CD8+CD57+ T cells in acquired aplastic anemia. Genomic DNA, serving as template, underwent TCR beta VDJ and CDR3 profiling. TCRdb re-called the reads through MiXCR, storing one row per CDR3 protein. The sample records 200,000 to 250,000 distinct CDR3 sequences, roughly 35% being singletons. Material: sorted CD4+, CD8+, or CD8+CD57+ T cells (not recorded which) from PBMCs. The receptors originated from a human donor in good health, serving as a control.

The rearrangement joins TRBV25-1 to TRBJ1-5; 9 bases are a match to TRBD1. The germline V gene has CDR1 MGHDK and CDR2 SYGVNS. This CDR3 region has 15 residues. J was trimmed by 5 bases and V by 3 bases; bases with no gene match: 5. The CDR3 loop reads CASSDGTGLDQPQHF. The CDR3 DNA reads TGTGCCAGCAGTGACGGGACAGGGTTAGATCAGCCCCAGCATTTT.

The sample holds a few counts of this clonotype. The gene calls are TRBV5-1 and TRBJ2-2; TRBD1 agrees at 7 bases. Germline assignment: CDR1 SGHRS and CDR2 YFSETQ. The CDR3 length is 16 residues. Trimming removed 4 bases from V and 3 bases from J; junction bases left unmatched: 9. This CDR3 is CASSRWDRQDTGELFF. The DNA of the CDR3 is TGCGCCAGCAGCCGCTGGGACAGACAAGACACCGGGGAGCTGTTTTTT.

Concerning this clonotype itself: Being one base from a much bigger clone, this may be a read error. This chain links TRBV7-9 with TRBJ1-2, with D possibly TRBD1 on 5 matching bases. This CDR3 has 15 residues. Trimming stripped 2 bases from V and 7 bases from J, with 17 bases between. CDR1 is SEHNR, CDR2 FQNEAQ, per germline (reference sequence). CDR3 sequence reads: CASSLNPGPGCGYTF. The CDR3 DNA reads TGTGCCAGCAGCTTAAACCCGGGACCGGGCTGTGGCTACACCTTC.

The genes are TRBV12-3 or TRBV12-4 and TRBJ2-4, with D perhaps assigned TRBD1 or TRBD2 (5 bases each). The CDR3 spans 13 residues. Trimming stripped 4 bases from V and 9 bases from J, with 13 bases between. CDR3 in DNA: TGTGCCAGCAGTTCTCGATCAGGGAGCATTCAGTACTTC. It yields the protein CASSSRSGSIQYF.

This clonotype was recorded many times. V and J are TRBV7-9 and TRBJ2-3; TRBD2 aligns across 11 bases. Germline V gene sequence: CDR1 SEHNR, CDR2 FQNEAQ (reference sequence). V shed 1 base and J 3 bases; nucleotides not matched to a gene: 6. This CDR3 comprises 17 residues. The CDR3 coding sequence is TGTGCCAGCAGCTTAGGGTTTAGCGGGAGGGCGACAGATACGCAGTATTTT. It specifies CASSLGFSGRATDTQYF.

V usage is TRBV4-2 and J usage is TRBJ1-1; 9 nucleotides match TRBD1. The CDR3 extends over 16 amino acids. The junction had 7 bases not matched to a gene; V was cut back by 4 bases and J by 1 base. Looked up from germline, CDR1 is LGHNA and CDR2 is YNFKEQ. The CDR3 region is CASSPGDRVSNTEAFF. As DNA, the CDR3 is TGTGCCAGCAGCCCCGGGGACAGGGTGTCGAACACTGAAGCTTTCTTT.

As to this clonotype: Sequence at one end of the junction differs from germline and may be a read error. The chain carries TRBV2 and TRBJ1-6, with 9 bases aligning to TRBD1. The CDR3 sequence is 11 residues long. The germline V gene has CDR1 SNHLY and CDR2 FYNNEI. The CDR3 spells CASREDGTGSF. In nucleotides, the CDR3 is TGTGCCAGCCGGGAGGATGGGACAGGGAGTTTT.